The table lists the clone carrying this T cell receptor (beta chain) with a count of one. Antigen specificity is unknown. At one of its ends the junction is not consistent with the germline gene, which may arise from a read error. A second PCR, run for roughly 7 to 12 cycles, used a sample-barcoded 5' primer plus a J-beta primer mix. TCRdb re-called the 5' RACE reads with MiXCR, one entry per CDR3 protein. The table shows some 1.8 million distinct CDR3 sequences, with 39% occurring only once. This entry is derived from a study of blood T cells in healthy people across ages. Overall study results and limits: Per million T cells, TCR beta diversity dropped roughly linearly as age increased.

Germline V gene data show CDR1 as ENHRY and CDR2 as SYGVKD. The CDR3 is 16 residues long. The origin of this receptor is a human donor in good health. The chain links TRBV10-3 to TRBJ2-1; D perhaps matches TRBD2 (6 bases). Material: blood. CDR3 coding DNA: TGTACCATCAGTGAGCCGCGTATAGGGAGGTCCAATGAGCAGTTCTTC. Translated, it gives CTISEPRIGRSNEQFF.